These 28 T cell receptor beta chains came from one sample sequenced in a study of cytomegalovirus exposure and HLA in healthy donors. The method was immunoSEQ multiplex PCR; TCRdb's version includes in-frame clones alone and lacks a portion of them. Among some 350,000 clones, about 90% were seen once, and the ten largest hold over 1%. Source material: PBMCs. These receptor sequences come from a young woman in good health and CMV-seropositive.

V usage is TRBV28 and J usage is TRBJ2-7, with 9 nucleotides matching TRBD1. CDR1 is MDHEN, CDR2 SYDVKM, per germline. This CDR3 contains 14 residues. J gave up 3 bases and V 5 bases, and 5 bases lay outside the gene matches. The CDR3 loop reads CASSAGTGFYEQYF. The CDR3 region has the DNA TGTGCCAGCAGTGCCGGGACAGGGTTCTACGAGCAGTACTTC.

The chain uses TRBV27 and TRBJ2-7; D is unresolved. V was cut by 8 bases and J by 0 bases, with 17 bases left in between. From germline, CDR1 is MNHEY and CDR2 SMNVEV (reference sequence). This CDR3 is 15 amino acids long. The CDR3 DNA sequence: TGTGCCAGCGTAAAAGTAGGGCCCCGCTCCTACGAGCAGTACTTC. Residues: CASVKVGPRSYEQYF.

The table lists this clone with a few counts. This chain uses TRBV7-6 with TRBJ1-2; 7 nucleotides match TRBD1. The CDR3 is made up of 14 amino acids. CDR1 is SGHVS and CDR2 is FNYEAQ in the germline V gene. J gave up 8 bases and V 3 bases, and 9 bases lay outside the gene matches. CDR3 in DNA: TGTGCCAGCAGCTTGGGGACAGAGTCATCGGGCTACACCTTC. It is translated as CASSLGTESSGYTF. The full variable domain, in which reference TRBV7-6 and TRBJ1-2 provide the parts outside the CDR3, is GAGVSQSPRYKVTKRGQDVALRCDPISGHVSLYWYRQALGQGPEFLTYFNYEAQQDKSGLPNDRFSAERPEGSISTLTIQRTEQRDSAMYRCASSLGTESSGYTFGSGTRLTVV.

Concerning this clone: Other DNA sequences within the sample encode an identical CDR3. The DNA of the CDR3 is TGCAGTGCTGGGGAGACCCAGTACTTC. Protein: CSAGETQYF. The genes are TRBV20-1 and TRBJ2-5, with unresolved D. This CDR3 contains 9 residues. In germline, CDR1 is DFQATT, CDR2 SNEGSKA (reference sequence). V lost 5 bases, J lost 5 bases, and 3 bases lay in between.

The CDR3 is CASSRVVAGTGLDRGYGYTF. Here the CDR3 DNA reads TGTGCCAGCTCACGAGTTGTCGCCGGGACAGGACTTGACAGGGGATATGGCTACACCTTC. The rearrangement uses TRBV18 and TRBJ1-2; TRBD1 agrees at 8 bases. Germline values: CDR1 KGHSH, CDR2 LQKENI. The CDR3 totals 20 residues. V trimming: 4 bases; J trimming: 5 bases; junction bases outside the gene matches: 24. Using reference TRBV18 and TRBJ1-2 for the parts outside the CDR3, the full variable domain is NAGVMQNPRHLVRRRGQEARLRCSPMKGHSHVYWYRQLPEEGLKFMVYLQKENIIDESGMPKERFSAEFPKEGPSILRIQQVVRGDSAAYFCASSRVVAGTGLDRGYGYTFGSGTRLTVV.

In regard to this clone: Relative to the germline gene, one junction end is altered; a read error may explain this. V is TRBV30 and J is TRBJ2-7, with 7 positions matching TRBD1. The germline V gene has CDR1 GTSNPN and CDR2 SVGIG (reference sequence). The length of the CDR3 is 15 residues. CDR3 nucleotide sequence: TGTGCCTGGAGGCTAAACAGGGGTGCCCTCCCGAGCAGTATCTTC. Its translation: CAWRLNRGALPSSIF.

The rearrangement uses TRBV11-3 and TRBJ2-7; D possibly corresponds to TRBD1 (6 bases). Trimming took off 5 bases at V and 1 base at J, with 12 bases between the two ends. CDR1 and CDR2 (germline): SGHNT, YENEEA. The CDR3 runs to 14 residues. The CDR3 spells CASSTGQPSYEQYF. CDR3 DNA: TGTGCCAGCAGCACTGGACAGCCATCCTACGAGCAGTACTTC.

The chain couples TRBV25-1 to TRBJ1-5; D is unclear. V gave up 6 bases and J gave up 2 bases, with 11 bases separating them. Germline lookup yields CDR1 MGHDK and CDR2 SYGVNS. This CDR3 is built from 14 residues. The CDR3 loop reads CASSQTGGNQPQHF. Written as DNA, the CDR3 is TGTGCCAGCAGCCAAACCGGGGGCAATCAGCCCCAGCATTTT.

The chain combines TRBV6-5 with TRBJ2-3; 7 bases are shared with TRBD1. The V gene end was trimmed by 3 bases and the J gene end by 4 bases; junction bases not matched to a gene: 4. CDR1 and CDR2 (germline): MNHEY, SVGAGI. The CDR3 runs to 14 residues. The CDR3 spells CASSYRQGADTQYF. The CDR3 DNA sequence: TGTGCCAGCAGTTATAGACAGGGCGCAGATACGCAGTATTTT.

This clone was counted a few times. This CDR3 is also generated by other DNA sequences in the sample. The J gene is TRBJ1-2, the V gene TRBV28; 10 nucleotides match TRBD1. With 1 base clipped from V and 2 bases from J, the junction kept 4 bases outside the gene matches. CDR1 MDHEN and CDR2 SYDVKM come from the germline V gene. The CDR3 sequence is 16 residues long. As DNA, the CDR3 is TGTGCCAGCAGTTTATCCGGGACAGGGGTAAACTATGGCTACACCTTC. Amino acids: CASSLSGTGVNYGYTF.

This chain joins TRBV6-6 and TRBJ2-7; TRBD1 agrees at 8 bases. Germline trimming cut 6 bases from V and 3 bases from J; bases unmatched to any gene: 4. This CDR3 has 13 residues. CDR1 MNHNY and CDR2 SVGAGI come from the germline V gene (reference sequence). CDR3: CASSRGQDYEQYF. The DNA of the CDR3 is TGTGCCAGCAGCCGGGGACAGGACTACGAGCAGTACTTC.

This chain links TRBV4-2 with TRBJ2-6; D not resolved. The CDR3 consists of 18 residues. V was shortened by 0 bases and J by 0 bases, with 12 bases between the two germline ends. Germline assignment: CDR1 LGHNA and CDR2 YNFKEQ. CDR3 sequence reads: CASSQEMAPSSGANVLTF. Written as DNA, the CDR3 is TGTGCCAGCAGCCAAGAAATGGCGCCGAGCTCTGGGGCCAACGTCCTGACTTTC.

CDR3 bases: TGTGCCACCAGCCCCCGGACTAGCGGGAGTGCTACGCAGTATTTT. Encoded protein: CATSPRTSGSATQYF. The rearrangement links TRBV15 to TRBJ2-3; TRBD2 aligns across 13 bases. V gave up 5 bases and J gave up 8 bases; unmatched junction bases: 7. CDR3 length: 15 residues. Germline assignment: CDR1 LNHNV and CDR2 YYDKDF (reference sequence).

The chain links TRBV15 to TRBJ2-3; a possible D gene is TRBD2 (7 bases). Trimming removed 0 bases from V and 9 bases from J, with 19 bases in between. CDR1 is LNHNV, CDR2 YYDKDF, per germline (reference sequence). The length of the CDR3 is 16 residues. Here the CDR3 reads CATSRDSRGGDWTQYF. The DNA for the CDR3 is TGTGCCACCAGCAGAGATTCCCGCGGGGGCGATTGGACGCAGTATTTT.

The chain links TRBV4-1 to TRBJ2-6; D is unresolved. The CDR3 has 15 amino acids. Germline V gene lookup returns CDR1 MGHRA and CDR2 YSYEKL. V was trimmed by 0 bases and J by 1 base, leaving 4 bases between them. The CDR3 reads CASSQERSGANVLTF. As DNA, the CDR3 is TGCGCCAGCAGCCAAGAACGGTCTGGGGCCAACGTCCTGACTTTC.

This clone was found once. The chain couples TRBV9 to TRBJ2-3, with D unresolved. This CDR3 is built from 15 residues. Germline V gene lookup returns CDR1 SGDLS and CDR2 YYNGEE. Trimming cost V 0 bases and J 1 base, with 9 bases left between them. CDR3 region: CASSVDLGGTDTQYF. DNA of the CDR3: TGTGCCAGCAGCGTAGACCTTGGCGGCACAGATACGCAGTATTTT.

CDR3 protein: CASSLYASGGAGTDTQYF. The CDR3 nucleotides read TGTGCCAGCAGTTTATACGCTAGCGGGGGGGCGGGCACAGATACGCAGTATTTT. This chain joins TRBV27 and TRBJ2-3, with 12 bases aligning to TRBD2. Per the germline V gene, CDR1 is MNHEY and CDR2 is SMNVEV (reference sequence). The CDR3 spans 18 residues. After removal of 1 base from V and 1 base from J, the junction contained 6 bases not matched to a gene.

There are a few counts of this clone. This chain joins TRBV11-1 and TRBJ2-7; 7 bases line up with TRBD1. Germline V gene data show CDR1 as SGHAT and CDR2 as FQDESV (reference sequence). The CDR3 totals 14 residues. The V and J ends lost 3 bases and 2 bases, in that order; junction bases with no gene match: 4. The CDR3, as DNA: TGTGCCAGCAGCTTCGAGACAGGGACCTACGAGCAGTACTTC. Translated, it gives CASSFETGTYEQYF.

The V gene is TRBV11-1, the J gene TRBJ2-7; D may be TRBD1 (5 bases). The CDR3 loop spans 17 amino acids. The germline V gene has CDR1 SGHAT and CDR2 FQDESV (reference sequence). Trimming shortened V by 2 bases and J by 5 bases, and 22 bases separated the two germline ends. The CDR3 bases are TGTGCCAGCAGCTTACGGGCCTTAGGGGTTGGTAACCACGAGCAGTACTTC. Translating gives CASSLRALGVGNHEQYF.

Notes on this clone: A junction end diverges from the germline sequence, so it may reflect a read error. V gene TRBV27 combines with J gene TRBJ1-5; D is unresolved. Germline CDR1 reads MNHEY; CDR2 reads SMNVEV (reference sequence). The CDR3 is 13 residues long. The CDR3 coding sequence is TGCGCGGCCGGGGAAGGCGGTAATCAGCCCCAGCATTTT. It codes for CAAGEGGNQPQHF.

The CDR3 bases are TGTGCCAGCAGTGAGTCGGCCGGATATGGCTACACCTTC. Its protein product is CASSESAGYGYTF. The genes are TRBV6-1 and TRBJ1-2; D is ambiguous. The CDR3 covers 13 residues. CDR1 and CDR2 (germline): MNHNS, SASEGT. With 3 bases removed from V and 5 bases from J, the gap between germline ends came to 10 bases.

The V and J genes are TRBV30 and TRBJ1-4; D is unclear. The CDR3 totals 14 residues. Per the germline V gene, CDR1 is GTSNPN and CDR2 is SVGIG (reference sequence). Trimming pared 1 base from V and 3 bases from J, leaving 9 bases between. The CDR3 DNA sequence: TGTGCCTGGAGTGGATATAGATCTAATGAAAAACTGTTTTTT. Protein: CAWSGYRSNEKLFF.

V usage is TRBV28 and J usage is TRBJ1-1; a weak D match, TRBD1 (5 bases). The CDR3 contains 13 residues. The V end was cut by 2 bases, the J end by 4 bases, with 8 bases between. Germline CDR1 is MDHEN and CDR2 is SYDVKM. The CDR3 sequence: CASSLVGLTEAFF. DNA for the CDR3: TGTGCCAGCAGTTTAGTGGGGCTCACTGAAGCTTTCTTT.

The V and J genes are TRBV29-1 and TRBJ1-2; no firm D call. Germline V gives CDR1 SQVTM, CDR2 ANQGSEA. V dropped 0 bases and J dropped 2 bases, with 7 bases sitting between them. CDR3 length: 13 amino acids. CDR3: CSVEDRKNYGYTF. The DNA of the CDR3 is TGCAGCGTTGAAGACAGGAAGAACTATGGCTACACCTTC.

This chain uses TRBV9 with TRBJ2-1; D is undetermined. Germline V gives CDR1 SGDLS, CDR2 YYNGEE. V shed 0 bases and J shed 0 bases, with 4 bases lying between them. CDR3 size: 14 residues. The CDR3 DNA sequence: TGTGCCAGCAGCGTAGCGGCCTCCTACAATGAGCAGTTCTTC. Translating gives CASSVAASYNEQFF.

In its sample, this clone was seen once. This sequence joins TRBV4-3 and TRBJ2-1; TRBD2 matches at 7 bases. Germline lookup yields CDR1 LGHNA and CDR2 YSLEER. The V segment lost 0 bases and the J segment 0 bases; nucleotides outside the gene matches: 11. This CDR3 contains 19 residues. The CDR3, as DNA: TGCGCCAGCAGCCAAGAGCTACCCAGCGGGGCTAGCTCCTACAATGAGCAGTTCTTC. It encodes CASSQELPSGASSYNEQFF.

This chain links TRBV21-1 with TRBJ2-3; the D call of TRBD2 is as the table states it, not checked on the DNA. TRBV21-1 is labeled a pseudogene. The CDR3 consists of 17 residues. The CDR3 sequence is CASSTSPLSTSTDTQYF. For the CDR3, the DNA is TGTGCCAGCAGCACCTCCCCGCTAAGTACTAGCACAGATACGCAGTATTTT.

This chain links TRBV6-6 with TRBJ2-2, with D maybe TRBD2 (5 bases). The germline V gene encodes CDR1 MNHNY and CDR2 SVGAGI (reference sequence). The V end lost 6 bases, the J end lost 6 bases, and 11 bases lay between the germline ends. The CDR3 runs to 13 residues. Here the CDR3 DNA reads TGTGCCAGCAGGCCAGTGGGAGCCGGGGAGCTGTTTTTT. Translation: CASRPVGAGELFF.